This section outlines one TCR beta chain sequence together with its context. The antigen remains unidentified. Using immunoSEQ multiplex PCR, the repertoire was profiled, and TCRdb retains in-frame clones only, with some absent. The sample consists of over 80,000 clones, roughly nine tenths of them appearing once. The sample comes from a study of T cell responses to AZD1222 COVID-19 vaccine. Study findings and constraints: Only a handful of AZD1222 recipients tested seropositive at baseline. Repertoires were collected only later (after the peak T cell response had occurred). Donors were mostly white British, more females; clonal diversity possibly underestimated.

Both about-4-week and about-12-week second-dose recipients were combined. Between the trimmed V and J ends, which lost 4 bases and 4 bases, there was a span of 16 bases. The CDR3 runs to 15 residues. Germline V gene sequence: CDR1 LGHDT, CDR2 YNNKEL (reference sequence). This receptor was taken from an adult who received the AZD1222 COVID-19 vaccine. The sequencing here drew on peripheral blood, taken 28 days after the second AZD1222 dose. The chain uses TRBV3-1 (or the pseudogene TRBV3-2) and TRBJ1-1; D is unresolved. CDR3 DNA sequence: TGTGCCAGCAGCCCCCCGGGGTCCTATGGCACTGAAGCTTTCTTT. Translation: CASSPPGSYGTEAFF.